A single sample gave rise to the 17 T cell receptor beta chains below, sequenced in a study of vaccination and CD4 T cells after COVID-19. Treatment described: 10-day PBMC culture with coronavirus spike peptide pools or control peptides (ViraFEST assay). With the Oncomine TCR Beta short-read assay, DNA from cultured CD4+ T cells was sequenced. Each CDR3 protein is one row after TCRdb ran MiXCR on the PCR reads. The data show under 15,000 distinct CDR3 sequences, 58% seen once. These receptors have no known antigen. Material: cultured CD4+ T cells from blood, obtained after SARS-CoV-2 vaccination. The receptors shown here come from a human donor with COVID-19.

The CDR3 sequence: CATWGQGYGYTF. The DNA of the CDR3 is TGTGCCACCTGGGGACAGGGATATGGCTACACCTTC. The V gene is TRBV5-4, the J gene TRBJ1-2, with TRBD1 matching 9 bases. Germline-derived CDR1 and CDR2 are SGHNT and YYREEE (reference sequence). The J segment lost 5 bases and the V segment lost 9 bases, leaving 5 bases of the junction unmatched. The CDR3 runs 12 residues.

The CDR3 nucleotides are TGTGCCAGCAGCTTAGATGGACAGGGGGCCTACGAGCAGTACTTC. Translation gives CASSLDGQGAYEQYF. The V call is TRBV7-2, the J call TRBJ2-7; 10 bases align to TRBD1. This CDR3 has 15 residues. The V gene end was trimmed by 1 base and the J gene end by 2 bases; junction bases not matched to a gene: 2. Per germline, CDR1 SGHTA and CDR2 FQGNSA. Using reference TRBV7-2 and TRBJ2-7 for the parts outside the CDR3, the full variable domain is GAGVSQSPSNKVTEKGKDVELRCDPISGHTALYWYRQSLGQGLEFLIYFQGNSAPDKSGLPSDRFSAERTGGSVSTLTIQRTQQEDSAVYLCASSLDGQGAYEQYFGPGTRLTVT.

This clonotype was counted a few times. V is TRBV6-1 and J is TRBJ2-5, with unresolved D. V dropped 7 bases and J dropped 4 bases, with 10 bases sitting between them. Looked up from germline, CDR1 is MNHNS and CDR2 is SASEGT. The CDR3 consists of 12 residues. CDR3 residues: CASNNVGETQYF. CDR3 nucleotide sequence: TGTGCCAGCAATAACGTGGGAGAGACCCAGTACTTC.

This chain connects TRBV7-9 to TRBJ2-5, with TRBD2 identical over 8 bases. The trim removed 1 base at V and 2 bases at J, leaving 6 bases unmatched. Germline loops: CDR1 SEHNR, CDR2 FQNEAQ (reference sequence). This CDR3 has 16 residues. For the CDR3, the DNA is TGTGCCAGCAGCTTAGGGGGCGGGGGGTCTCAAGAGACCCAGTACTTC. This gives the protein CASSLGGGGSQETQYF.

The J gene is TRBJ2-4, the V gene TRBV6-5, with TRBD2 identical over 13 bases. V lost 2 bases to trimming and J lost 8 bases; unmatched junction nucleotides: 21. The germline CDR1 and CDR2 sequences are MNHEY and SVGAGI. The CDR3 has 21 residues. Written as DNA, the CDR3 is TGTGCCAGCAGTTACCCCTCCCCCGCTACTAGCGGGGGGGCCGGTGTGTACATTCAGTACTTC. Residues: CASSYPSPATSGGAGVYIQYF.

This chain links TRBV20-1 with TRBJ1-5; 8 nucleotides line up with TRBD1. CDR3 length: 17 amino acids. Germline CDR1 and CDR2: DFQATT and SNEGSKA (reference sequence). J was trimmed by 1 base and V by 0 bases; bases with no gene match: 8. The CDR3 spells CSARDRQGAGSNQPQHF. The CDR3 DNA is TGCAGTGCTAGAGATAGGCAGGGGGCGGGGAGCAATCAGCCCCAGCATTTT.

The genes are TRBV5-5 and TRBJ2-7, with 7 positions matching TRBD1. The CDR3 totals 15 residues. The germline CDR1 and CDR2 sequences are SGHKS and YYEKEE (reference sequence). V was pared by 4 bases and J by 1 base, with 8 bases of the junction left unmatched. CDR3 loop: CASSVQPGQSYEQYF. The CDR3 DNA reads TGTGCCAGCAGCGTCCAACCGGGACAGTCCTACGAGCAGTACTTC.

In its sample, this clonotype was seen a few times. The chain has TRBV30 and TRBJ2-2; D unresolved. Germline V gene lookup returns CDR1 GTSNPN and CDR2 SVGIG (reference sequence). V lost 3 bases, J lost 7 bases, and 9 bases lay in between. The CDR3 sequence is 12 residues long. The CDR3 loop reads CAWRSRSGELFF. The CDR3 DNA reads TGTGCCTGGAGATCGCGCAGCGGGGAGCTGTTTTTT. The full variable domain, in which reference TRBV30 and TRBJ2-2 provide the parts outside the CDR3, is SQTIHQWPATLVQPVGSPLSLECTVEGTSNPNLYWYRQAAGRGLQLLFYSVGIGQISSEVPQNLSASRPQDRQFILSSKKLLLSDSGFYLCAWRSRSGELFFGEGSRLTVL.

The CDR3 is CASSFQQGAGTEAFF. The DNA of the CDR3 is TGTGCCAGCAGTTTCCAACAGGGGGCTGGCACTGAAGCTTTCTTT. The chain carries TRBV28 and TRBJ1-1; 9 bases match TRBD1. Germline V gene data show CDR1 as MDHEN and CDR2 as SYDVKM. The J segment lost 4 bases and the V segment lost 3 bases, leaving 6 bases of the junction unmatched. The CDR3 has 15 residues.

The sample holds a few counts of this clonotype. The chain uses TRBV7-2 and TRBJ2-5, with 9 bases matching TRBD2. V lost 6 bases, J lost 5 bases, and 13 bases stayed unmatched. Germline V gene data show CDR1 as SGHTA and CDR2 as FQGNSA. CDR3 length: 16 residues. CDR3 in amino acids: CASRGRGGGALETQYF. CDR3 nucleotide sequence: TGTGCCAGCAGGGGACGGGGCGGGGGGGCCTTGGAGACCCAGTACTTC.

This chain joins TRBV6-5 and TRBJ1-1; D may be TRBD1 (6 bases). CDR3 size: 16 residues. With 2 bases removed from V and 1 base from J, the gap between germline ends came to 14 bases. CDR1 and CDR2 (germline): MNHEY, SVGAGI. The CDR3: CASSYRYREGNTEAFF. The CDR3 DNA sequence: TGTGCCAGCAGTTACCGATACAGGGAGGGGAACACTGAAGCTTTCTTT.

This clonotype was found a few times. The J gene is TRBJ2-7, the V gene TRBV20-1; 8 positions match TRBD2. V lost 0 bases to trimming and J lost 0 bases; unmatched junction nucleotides: 13. The CDR3 has 18 residues. Germline CDR1 DFQATT, CDR2 SNEGSKA (reference sequence). The CDR3 protein is CSARDQGAGGASSYEQYF. For the CDR3, the DNA is TGCAGTGCTAGAGATCAGGGCGCCGGGGGGGCTAGCTCCTACGAGCAGTACTTC.

The J gene is TRBJ2-2, the V gene TRBV27, with D tentatively TRBD2 (5 bases). V gave up 2 bases and J gave up 4 bases, with 11 bases separating them. Germline V lookup: CDR1 MNHEY, CDR2 SMNVEV (reference sequence). The CDR3 is 15 amino acids. CDR3 residues: CASSLRGRGTGELFF. CDR3 nucleotide sequence: TGTGCCAGCAGTTTACGGGGTCGGGGCACCGGGGAGCTGTTTTTT.

This clonotype was found a few times. The rearrangement joins TRBV10-1 to TRBJ2-7, with D perhaps being TRBD1 or TRBD2 (6 bases each). The CDR3 is 13 amino acids. Trimming shortened V by 9 bases and J by 6 bases, and 18 bases separated the two germline ends. The germline CDR1 and CDR2 sequences are WNHNN and SYGVQD (reference sequence). Here the CDR3 reads CASRGDTCLEQYF. In DNA, the CDR3 is TGCGCCAGTAGGGGGGACACTTGCCTCGAGCAGTACTTC.

The rearrangement joins TRBV7-2 to TRBJ2-5, with D possibly TRBD2 on 6 matching bases. Trimming stripped 6 bases from V and 5 bases from J, with 16 bases between. Germline V gene lookup returns CDR1 SGHTA and CDR2 FQGNSA. CDR3 length equals 14 residues. The CDR3 reads CASSSGRVVETQYF. CDR3 in DNA: TGTGCCAGCAGTAGCGGCAGGGTCGTGGAGACCCAGTACTTC.

This chain joins TRBV6-1 and TRBJ1-1, with 10 bases fitting TRBD1. Trimming took 6 bases from V and 1 from J; bases not matched to a gene: 11. There are 17 residues in the CDR3. CDR1 and CDR2 (germline): MNHNS, SASEGT. DNA of the CDR3: TGTGCCAGCAGGGACAGAGCGGGACAGGGGAAGAACACTGAAGCTTTCTTT. This gives the protein CASRDRAGQGKNTEAFF.

The rearrangement links TRBV28 to TRBJ2-1; TRBD2 aligns across 9 bases. Germline CDR1 reads MDHEN; CDR2 reads SYDVKM. After removal of 2 bases from V and 8 bases from J, the junction contained 13 bases not matched to a gene. The CDR3 contains 17 residues. The CDR3 spells CASSLVGGGALLYEQFF. DNA for the CDR3: TGTGCCAGCAGTTTAGTCGGCGGGGGGGCGTTATTGTATGAGCAGTTCTTC. The complete variable domain, with remaining parts taken from reference TRBV28 and TRBJ2-1, reads DVKVTQSSRYLVKRTGEKVFLECVQDMDHENMFWYRQDPGLGLRLIYFSYDVKMKEKGDIPEGYSVSREKKERFSLILESASTNQTSMYLCASSLVGGGALLYEQFFGPGTRLTVL.